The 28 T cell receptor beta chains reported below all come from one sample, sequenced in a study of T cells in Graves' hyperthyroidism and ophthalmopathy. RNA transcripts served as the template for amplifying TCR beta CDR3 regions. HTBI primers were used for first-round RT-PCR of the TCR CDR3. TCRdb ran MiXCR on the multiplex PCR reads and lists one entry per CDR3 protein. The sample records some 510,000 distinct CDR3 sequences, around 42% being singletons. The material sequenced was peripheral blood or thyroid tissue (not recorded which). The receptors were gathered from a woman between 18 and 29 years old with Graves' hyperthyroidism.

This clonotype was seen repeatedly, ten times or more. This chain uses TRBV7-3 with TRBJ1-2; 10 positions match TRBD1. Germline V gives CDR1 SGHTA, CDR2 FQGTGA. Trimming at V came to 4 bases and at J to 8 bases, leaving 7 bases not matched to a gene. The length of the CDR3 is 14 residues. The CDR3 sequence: CASSWTGTGDGYTF. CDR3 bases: TGTGCCAGCAGCTGGACCGGGACAGGGGACGGCTACACCTTC.

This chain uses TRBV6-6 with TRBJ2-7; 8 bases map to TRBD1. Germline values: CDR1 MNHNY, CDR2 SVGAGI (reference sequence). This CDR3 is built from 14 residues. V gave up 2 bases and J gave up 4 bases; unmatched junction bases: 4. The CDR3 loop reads CASSYRQGWYEQYF. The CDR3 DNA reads TGTGCCAGCAGTTACCGACAGGGGTGGTACGAGCAGTACTTC.

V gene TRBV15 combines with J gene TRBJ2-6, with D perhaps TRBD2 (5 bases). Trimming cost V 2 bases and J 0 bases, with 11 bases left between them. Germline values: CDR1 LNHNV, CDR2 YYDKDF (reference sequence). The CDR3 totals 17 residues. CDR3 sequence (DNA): TGTGCCACCAGCAGAAGACCGGGGAGCTCTGGGGCCAACGTCCTGACTTTC. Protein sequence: CATSRRPGSSGANVLTF.

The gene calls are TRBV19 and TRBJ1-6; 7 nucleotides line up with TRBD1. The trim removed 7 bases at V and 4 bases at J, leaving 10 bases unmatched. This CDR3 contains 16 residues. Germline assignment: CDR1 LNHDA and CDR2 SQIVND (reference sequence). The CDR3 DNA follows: TGTGCCAGTACGGGACAGACAAGACCGTATAATTCACCCCTCCACTTT. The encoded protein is CASTGQTRPYNSPLHF.

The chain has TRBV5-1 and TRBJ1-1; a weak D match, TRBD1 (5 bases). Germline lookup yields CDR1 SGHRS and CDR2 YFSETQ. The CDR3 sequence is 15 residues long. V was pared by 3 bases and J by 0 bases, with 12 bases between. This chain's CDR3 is CASSSRGYMNTEAFF. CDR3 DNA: TGCGCCAGCAGCTCGAGGGGTTACATGAACACTGAAGCTTTCTTT.

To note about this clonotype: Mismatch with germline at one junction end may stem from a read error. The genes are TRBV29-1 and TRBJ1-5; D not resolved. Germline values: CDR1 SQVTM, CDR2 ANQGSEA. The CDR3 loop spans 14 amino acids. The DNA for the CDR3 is TGTGCCTGGAGTCCCGACTCGGGCAATCAGCCCCAGCATTTT. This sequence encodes CAWSPDSGNQPQHF.

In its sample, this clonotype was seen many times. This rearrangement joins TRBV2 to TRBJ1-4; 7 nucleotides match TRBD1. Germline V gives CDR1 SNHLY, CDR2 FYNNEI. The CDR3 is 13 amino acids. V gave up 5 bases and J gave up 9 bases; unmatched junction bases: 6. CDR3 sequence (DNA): TGTGCCAGCAGTCCACCGACAGGGCAAAAACTGTTTTTT. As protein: CASSPPTGQKLFF.

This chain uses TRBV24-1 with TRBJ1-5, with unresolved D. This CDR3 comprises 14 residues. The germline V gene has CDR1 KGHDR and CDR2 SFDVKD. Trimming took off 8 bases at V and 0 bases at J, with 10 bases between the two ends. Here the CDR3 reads CATTQSYSNQPQHF. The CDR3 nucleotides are TGTGCCACCACCCAAAGTTATAGCAATCAGCCCCAGCATTTT.

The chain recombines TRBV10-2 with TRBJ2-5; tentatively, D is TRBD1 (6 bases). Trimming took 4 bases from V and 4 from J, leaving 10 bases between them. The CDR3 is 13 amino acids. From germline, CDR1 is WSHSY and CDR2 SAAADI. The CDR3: CASSAWDTETQYF. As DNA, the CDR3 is TGCGCCAGCAGTGCCTGGGACACAGAGACCCAGTACTTC.

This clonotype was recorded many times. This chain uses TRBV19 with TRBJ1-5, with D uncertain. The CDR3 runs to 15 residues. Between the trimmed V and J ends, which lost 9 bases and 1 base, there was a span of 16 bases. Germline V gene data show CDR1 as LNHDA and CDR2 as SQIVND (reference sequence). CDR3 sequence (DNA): TGTGCCAGCCCTCGAGTGAGGGTCAGCAATCAGCCCCAGCATTTT. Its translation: CASPRVRVSNQPQHF.

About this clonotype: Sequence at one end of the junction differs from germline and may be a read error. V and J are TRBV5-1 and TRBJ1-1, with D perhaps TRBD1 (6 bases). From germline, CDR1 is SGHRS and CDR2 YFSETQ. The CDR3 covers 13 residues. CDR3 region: CASSSGGDTEASF. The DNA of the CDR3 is TGCGCCAGCAGCTCCGGTGGGGACACTGAAGCTTCCTTT.

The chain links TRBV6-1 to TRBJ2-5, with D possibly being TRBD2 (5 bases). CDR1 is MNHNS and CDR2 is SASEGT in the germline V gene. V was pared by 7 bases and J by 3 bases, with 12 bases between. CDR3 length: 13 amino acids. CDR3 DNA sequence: TGTGCCAGCACCCCCGGGCGGGAAGAGACCCAGTACTTC. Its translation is CASTPGREETQYF.

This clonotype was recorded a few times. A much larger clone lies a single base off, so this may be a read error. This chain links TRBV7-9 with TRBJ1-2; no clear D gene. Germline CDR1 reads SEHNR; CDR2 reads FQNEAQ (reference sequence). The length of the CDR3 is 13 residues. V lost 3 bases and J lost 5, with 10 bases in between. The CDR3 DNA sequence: TGTGCCAGCAGCTTCGAGGACGGATATGGCTACACCTTC. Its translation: CASSFEDGYGYTF.

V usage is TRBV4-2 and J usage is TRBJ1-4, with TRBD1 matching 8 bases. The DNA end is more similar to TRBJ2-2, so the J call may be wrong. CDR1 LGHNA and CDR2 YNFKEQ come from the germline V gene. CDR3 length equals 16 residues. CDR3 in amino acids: CASSQSGTGAVGELFF. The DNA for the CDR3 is TGTGCCAGCAGCCAATCCGGGACAGGAGCCGTCGGGGAGCTGTTTTTT.

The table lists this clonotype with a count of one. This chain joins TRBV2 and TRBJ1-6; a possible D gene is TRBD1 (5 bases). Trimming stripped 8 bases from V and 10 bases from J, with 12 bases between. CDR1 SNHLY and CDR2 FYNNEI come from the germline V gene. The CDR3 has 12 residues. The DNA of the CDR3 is TGTGCCAGCGGAGGGGTGAGGTCACCCCTCCACTTT. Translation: CASGGVRSPLHF.

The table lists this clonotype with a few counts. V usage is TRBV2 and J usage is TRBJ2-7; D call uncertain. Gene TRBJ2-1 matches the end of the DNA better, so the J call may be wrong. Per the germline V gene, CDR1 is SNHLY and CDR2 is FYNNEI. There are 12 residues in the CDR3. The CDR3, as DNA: TGTGCCAGCAGCCTAGAGTCGGGTGAGCAGTTCTTC. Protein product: CASSLESGEQFF.

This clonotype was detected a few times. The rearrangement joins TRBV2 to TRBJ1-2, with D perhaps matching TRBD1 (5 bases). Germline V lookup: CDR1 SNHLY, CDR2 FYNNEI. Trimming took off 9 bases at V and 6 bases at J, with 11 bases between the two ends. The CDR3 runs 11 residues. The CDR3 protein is CARGTSDGYTF. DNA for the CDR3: TGTGCCAGAGGGACGAGTGATGGCTACACCTTC.

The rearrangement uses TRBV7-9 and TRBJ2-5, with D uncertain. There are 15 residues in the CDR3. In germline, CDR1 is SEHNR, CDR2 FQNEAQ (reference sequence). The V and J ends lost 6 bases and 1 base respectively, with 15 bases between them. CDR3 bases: TGTGCCAGCAGTTACTCGATGCTCACCCAAGAGACCCAGTACTTC. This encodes CASSYSMLTQETQYF.

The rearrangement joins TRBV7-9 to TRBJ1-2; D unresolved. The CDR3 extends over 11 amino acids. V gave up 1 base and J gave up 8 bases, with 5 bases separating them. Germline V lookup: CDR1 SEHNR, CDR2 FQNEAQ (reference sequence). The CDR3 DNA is TGTGCCAGCAGCTTAGGTATCGGCTACACCTTC. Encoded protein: CASSLGIGYTF.

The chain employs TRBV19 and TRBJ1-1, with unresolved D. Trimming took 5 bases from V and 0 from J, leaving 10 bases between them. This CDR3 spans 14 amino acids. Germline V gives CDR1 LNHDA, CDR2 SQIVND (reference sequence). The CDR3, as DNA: TGTGCCAGTAGTCTGGGATGGATGAACACTGAAGCTTTCTTT. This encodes CASSLGWMNTEAFF.

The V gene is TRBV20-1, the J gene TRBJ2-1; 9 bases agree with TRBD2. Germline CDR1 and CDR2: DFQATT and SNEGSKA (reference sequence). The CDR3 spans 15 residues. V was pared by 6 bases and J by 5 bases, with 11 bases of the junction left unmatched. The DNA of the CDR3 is TGCAGTGCCACCGTAGGACTAGCGCGGGACAATGAGCAGTTCTTC. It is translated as CSATVGLARDNEQFF.

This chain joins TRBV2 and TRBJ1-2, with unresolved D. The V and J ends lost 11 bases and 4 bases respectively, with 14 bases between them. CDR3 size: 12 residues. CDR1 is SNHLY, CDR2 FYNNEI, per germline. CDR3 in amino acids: CAQDRLGYGYTF. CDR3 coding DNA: TGTGCCCAGGATCGCTTAGGCTATGGCTACACCTTC.

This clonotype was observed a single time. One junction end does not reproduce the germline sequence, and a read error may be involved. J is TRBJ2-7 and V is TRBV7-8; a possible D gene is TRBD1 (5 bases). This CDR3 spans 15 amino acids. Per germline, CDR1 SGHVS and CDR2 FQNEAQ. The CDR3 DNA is TGCGCCAGCAGCCAAGATCCAGGGATAGGCTACGAGCAGTACTTC. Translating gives CASSQDPGIGYEQYF.

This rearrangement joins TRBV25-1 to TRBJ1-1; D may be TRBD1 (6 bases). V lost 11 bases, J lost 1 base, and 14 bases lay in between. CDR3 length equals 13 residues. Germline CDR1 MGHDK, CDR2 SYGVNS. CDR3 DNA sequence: TGTGCCCTAGCCGGGACACCGAACACTGAAGCTTTCTTT. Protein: CALAGTPNTEAFF.

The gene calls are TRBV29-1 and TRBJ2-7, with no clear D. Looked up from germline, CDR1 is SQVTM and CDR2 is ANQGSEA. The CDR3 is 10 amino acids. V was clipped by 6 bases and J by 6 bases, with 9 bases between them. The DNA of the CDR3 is TGCAGCGTAGTGACGCGCGAGCAGTACTTC. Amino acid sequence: CSVVTREQYF.

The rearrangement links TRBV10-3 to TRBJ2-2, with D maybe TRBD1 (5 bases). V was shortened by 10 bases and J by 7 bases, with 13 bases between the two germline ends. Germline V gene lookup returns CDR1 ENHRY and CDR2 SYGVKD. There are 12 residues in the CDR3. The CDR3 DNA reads TGTGCCAGCAGGGCCCCTTACGGGGAGCTGTTTTTT. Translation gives CASRAPYGELFF.

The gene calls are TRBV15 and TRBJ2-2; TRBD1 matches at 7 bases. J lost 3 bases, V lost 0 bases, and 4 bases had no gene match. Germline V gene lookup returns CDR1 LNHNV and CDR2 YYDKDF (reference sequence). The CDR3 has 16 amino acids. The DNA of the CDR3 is TGTGCCACCAGCAGAGATAAGGGGGCCTACACCGGGGAGCTGTTTTTT. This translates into CATSRDKGAYTGELFF.

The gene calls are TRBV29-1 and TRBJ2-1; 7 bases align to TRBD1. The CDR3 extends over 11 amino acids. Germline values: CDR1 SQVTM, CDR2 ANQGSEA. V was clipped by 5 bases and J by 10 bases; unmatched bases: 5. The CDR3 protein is CSVLRGHEQFF. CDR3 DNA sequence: TGCAGCGTTTTGAGGGGGCACGAGCAGTTCTTC.